This is a list of T cell receptor beta chains from one sample in a study of long-term antiretroviral therapy in people with HIV. Using immunoSEQ multiplex PCR, the repertoire was profiled, and TCRdb retains in-frame clones only, with some absent. The sample has about 31,000 clones, more than 80% seen once; the top ten hold approximately 4.3%. The sample consisted of unsorted PBMCs, taken 5 to 5.5 years after starting antiretroviral therapy. All receptors come from a woman aged 40 to 55 with HIV. Each CDR3 is given with its conserved first and last residue. D genes are given only for firm matches. Not all rows give a size; the values are once, few, many and, for expanded clones, a class.

d_gene: NA; j_gene: TRBJ2-7; abundance: NA; v_gene: TRBV5-6; CDR3nt: TGTGCCAGCAGCACGGGCCCAGGGGACAACGAGCAGTACTTC; CDR3aa: CASSTGPGDNEQYF
d_gene: NA; j_gene: TRBJ1-2; abundance: NA; v_gene: TRBV29-1; CDR3nt: TGCAGCGAGAGGACAGATAACTATGGCTACACCTTC; CDR3aa: CSERTDNYGYTF
d_gene: TRBD2; j_gene: TRBJ2-1; abundance: few; v_gene: TRBV19; CDR3nt: TGTGCCAGTAGTCTATGGACTAGCACCTACAATGAGCAGTTCTTC; CDR3aa: CASSLWTSTYNEQFF
d_gene: TRBD1; j_gene: TRBJ2-1; abundance: few; v_gene: TRBV2; CDR3nt: TGTGCCAGCAGGGCCCGGACAGGGCCGCCCTACAATGAGCAGTTCTTC; CDR3aa: CASRARTGPPYNEQFF
d_gene: NA; j_gene: TRBJ2-7; abundance: NA; v_gene: TRBV7-8; CDR3nt: TGTGCCAGCAGCTTAGAATTGGCGTATACCTACGAGCAGTACTTC; CDR3aa: CASSLELAYTYEQYF
d_gene: NA; j_gene: TRBJ1-3; abundance: NA; v_gene: TRBV2; CDR3nt: TGTGCCAGCAGTGAACTACGGACAGAGGGAAACACCATATATTTT; CDR3aa: CASSELRTEGNTIYF
d_gene: NA; j_gene: TRBJ2-1; abundance: NA; v_gene: TRBV10-3; CDR3nt: TGTGCCATCGCCCTCCAGGGCGGTGAGCAGTTCTTC; CDR3aa: CAIALQGGEQFF
d_gene: TRBD1; j_gene: TRBJ2-7; abundance: NA; v_gene: TRBV7-8; CDR3nt: TGTGCCAGCAGCTTAGAAGGCAGGGGGCGATACGAGCAGTACTTC; CDR3aa: CASSLEGRGRYEQYF
d_gene: NA; j_gene: TRBJ2-5; abundance: NA; v_gene: TRBV6-1; CDR3nt: TGTGCCAGCGGGCTATGGGGATCGGGTGTAGAGACCCAGTACTTC; CDR3aa: CASGLWGSGVETQYF
d_gene: TRBD1; j_gene: TRBJ1-2; abundance: few; v_gene: TRBV4-2; CDR3nt: TGTGCCAGCAGCCAGCCGACAGGGGGCTCTGAAGGCTACACCTTC; CDR3aa: CASSQPTGGSEGYTF
d_gene: NA; j_gene: TRBJ2-2; abundance: NA; v_gene: TRBV7-9; CDR3nt: TGTGCCAGCAGCTTATCGGTGATTCCGAACACCGGGGAGCTGTTTTTT; CDR3aa: CASSLSVIPNTGELFF
d_gene: TRBD2; j_gene: TRBJ2-1; abundance: NA; v_gene: TRBV4-3; CDR3nt: TGCGCCAGCAGCCCGGGACTACTGAACAATGAGCAGTTCTTC; CDR3aa: CASSPGLLNNEQFF
d_gene: NA; j_gene: TRBJ1-6; abundance: few; v_gene: TRBV5-8; CDR3nt: TGTGCCAGCAGCTTGGAGGGAATGAATAATTCACCCCTCCACTTT; CDR3aa: CASSLEGMNNSPLHF
d_gene: NA; j_gene: TRBJ2-4; abundance: once; v_gene: TRBV2; CDR3nt: TGTGCCAGTGACCGAGATGGGGCCAAAAACATTCAGTACTTC; CDR3aa: CASDRDGAKNIQYF
d_gene: NA; j_gene: TRBJ1-5; abundance: NA; v_gene: TRBV27; CDR3nt: TGTGCCAGCAGTTTGATGTCGCAGGGGAATCAGCCCCAGCATTTT; CDR3aa: CASSLMSQGNQPQHF
d_gene: TRBD2; j_gene: TRBJ2-3; abundance: NA; v_gene: TRBV5-6; CDR3nt: TGTGCCAGCAGCACGCCGGGACTAGCGGGAGTAGGTGGTTCAGATACGCAGTATTTT; CDR3aa: CASSTPGLAGVGGSDTQYF
d_gene: TRBD1; j_gene: TRBJ2-7; abundance: NA; v_gene: TRBV14; CDR3nt: TGTGCCAGCAGCCAACCGGACAGGGGGCGTGACGAGCAGTACTTC; CDR3aa: CASSQPDRGRDEQYF
d_gene: NA; j_gene: TRBJ1-4; abundance: NA; v_gene: TRBV5-5; CDR3nt: TGTGCCAGCAGCTTGTGGGAGAGAGACTGGGGTCCTAATGAAAAACTGTTTTTT; CDR3aa: CASSLWERDWGPNEKLFF
d_gene: TRBD2; j_gene: TRBJ2-1; abundance: NA; v_gene: TRBV7-9; CDR3nt: TGTGCCAGCAGCTTCGGACTAGCGGGGGGGGGTGAGTTCTTC; CDR3aa: CASSFGLAGGGEFF
d_gene: TRBD2; j_gene: TRBJ2-7; abundance: NA; v_gene: TRBV2; CDR3nt: TGTGCCAGCAACCCTAGCGGGATATTAGGGTCCTACGAGCAGTACTTC; CDR3aa: CASNPSGILGSYEQYF
d_gene: TRBD1; j_gene: TRBJ2-1; abundance: NA; v_gene: TRBV6-5; CDR3nt: TGTGCCAGCAGTTACCAACCGAACAGGGGAAGTGAGCAGTTCTTC; CDR3aa: CASSYQPNRGSEQFF
d_gene: NA; j_gene: TRBJ2-7; abundance: medium-sized; v_gene: TRBV7-6; CDR3nt: TGTGCCAGCAGCCCCCTGCAGGCCGACGAGCAGTACTTC; CDR3aa: CASSPLQADEQYF
d_gene: NA; j_gene: TRBJ1-5; abundance: NA; v_gene: TRBV19; CDR3nt: TGTGCCAGTAGTATAGGTTGGGCCCGGCCAGGCCACCCTGGTAGCAATCAGCCCCAGCATTTT; CDR3aa: CASSIGWARPGHPGSNQPQHF
d_gene: NA; j_gene: TRBJ2-3; abundance: NA; v_gene: TRBV29-1; CDR3nt: TGCAGCGTTCAGGGGGAGGCAGATACGCAGTATTTT; CDR3aa: CSVQGEADTQYF
d_gene: NA; j_gene: TRBJ1-2; abundance: NA; v_gene: TRBV19; CDR3nt: TGTGCCAGTAGTACTTTCACCGGGGTCGGCTACACCTTC; CDR3aa: CASSTFTGVGYTF
d_gene: NA; j_gene: TRBJ1-1; abundance: few; v_gene: TRBV2; CDR3nt: TGTGCCAGCTTACCGGATACGAACACTGAAGCTTTCTTT; CDR3aa: CASLPDTNTEAFF
d_gene: NA; j_gene: TRBJ1-6; abundance: NA; v_gene: TRBV25-1; CDR3nt: TGTGCCAGCAACGGGACGGACTATAATTCACCCCTCCACTTT; CDR3aa: CASNGTDYNSPLHF
d_gene: NA; j_gene: TRBJ2-1; abundance: NA; v_gene: TRBV6-5; CDR3nt: TGTGCCAGCAGTTACGAGGTTGGGGGCGGGAGCGAGCAGTTCTTC; CDR3aa: CASSYEVGGGSEQFF
d_gene: TRBD2; j_gene: TRBJ2-3; abundance: NA; v_gene: TRBV5-6; CDR3nt: TGTGCCAGCAGCCTGGGACTAGCGACTAGCACAGATACGCAGTATTTT; CDR3aa: CASSLGLATSTDTQYF
d_gene: NA; j_gene: TRBJ1-4; abundance: NA; v_gene: TRBV7-2; CDR3nt: TGTGCCAGCAGCTTTTCCACTAATGAAAAACTGTTTTTT; CDR3aa: CASSFSTNEKLFF
d_gene: TRBD1; j_gene: TRBJ2-7; abundance: NA; v_gene: TRBV19; CDR3nt: TGTGCCAGTAGTATAGCCGGACAGGGCGCGTACGAGCAGTACTTC; CDR3aa: CASSIAGQGAYEQYF
d_gene: TRBD2; j_gene: TRBJ2-5; abundance: few; v_gene: TRBV4-2; CDR3nt: TGTGCCAGCAGCCAAGATAGTGGCGGGGGGTTTGTCTCAGAGACCCAGTACTTC; CDR3aa: CASSQDSGGGFVSETQYF
d_gene: NA; j_gene: TRBJ1-4; abundance: NA; v_gene: TRBV19; CDR3nt: TGTGCCAGCGCAGGGAGGGCTGGGGAAAAACTGTTTTTT; CDR3aa: CASAGRAGEKLFF
d_gene: NA; j_gene: TRBJ1-2; abundance: NA; v_gene: TRBV4-3; CDR3nt: TGCGCCAGCAGCCAAGATCTCCGAATCGGGACGGCGTGGGGCTACACCTTC; CDR3aa: CASSQDLRIGTAWGYTF
d_gene: NA; j_gene: TRBJ1-2; abundance: NA; v_gene: TRBV29-1; CDR3nt: TGCAGCGTTGATTCTACGCTGGGCCTAAACTATGGCTACACCTTC; CDR3aa: CSVDSTLGLNYGYTF
d_gene: NA; j_gene: TRBJ1-4; abundance: NA; v_gene: TRBV6-1; CDR3nt: TGTGCCAGCGGGAGGGTTGCTGAAAAACTGTTTTTT; CDR3aa: CASGRVAEKLFF
d_gene: NA; j_gene: TRBJ2-5; abundance: few; v_gene: TRBV19; CDR3nt: TGTGCCAGTAGGTCCAAGACAGGAGGCCTGGGGACCCAGTACTTC; CDR3aa: CASRSKTGGLGTQYF
d_gene: TRBD2; j_gene: TRBJ2-1; abundance: NA; v_gene: TRBV4-1; CDR3nt: TGCGCCAGCAGCCAACCAACTAGCGCCTACAATGAGCAGTTCTTC; CDR3aa: CASSQPTSAYNEQFF
d_gene: NA; j_gene: TRBJ1-5; abundance: NA; v_gene: TRBV6-5; CDR3nt: TGTGCCAGCAGGGCCCTGGAGGGAGGCAATCAGCCCCAGCATTTT; CDR3aa: CASRALEGGNQPQHF